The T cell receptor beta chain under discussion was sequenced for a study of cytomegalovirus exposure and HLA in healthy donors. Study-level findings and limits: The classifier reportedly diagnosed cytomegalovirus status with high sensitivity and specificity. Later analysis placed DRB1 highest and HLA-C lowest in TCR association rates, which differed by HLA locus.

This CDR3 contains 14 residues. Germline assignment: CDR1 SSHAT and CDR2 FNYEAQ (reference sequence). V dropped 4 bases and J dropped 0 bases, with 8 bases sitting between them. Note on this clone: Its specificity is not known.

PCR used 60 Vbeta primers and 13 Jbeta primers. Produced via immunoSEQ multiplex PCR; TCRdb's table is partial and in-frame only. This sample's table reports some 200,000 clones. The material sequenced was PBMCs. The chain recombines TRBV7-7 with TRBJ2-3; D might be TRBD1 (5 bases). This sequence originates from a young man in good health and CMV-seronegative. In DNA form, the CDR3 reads TGTGCCAGCAGCTCAGGGATTAGCACAGATACGCAGTATTTT. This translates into CASSSGISTDTQYF.